This entry lists 8 T cell receptor beta chains sequenced from one sample in a study of T cells in Graves' hyperthyroidism and ophthalmopathy. RNA transcripts yielded amplified TCR beta CDR3 regions. The HTBI set primed first-round TCR CDR3 RT-PCR. TCRdb itself ran the multiplex PCR reads through MiXCR, one entry per CDR3 protein. The sample contains a few hundred thousand distinct CDR3 sequences, around 15% of which appear only once. The sequenced material came from blood. These receptors were obtained from a woman aged 40-49 years with Graves' hyperthyroidism.

With regard to this clonotype: One base away lies a much larger clone, so this may be a sequencing read error. V usage is TRBV2 and J usage is TRBJ2-7; the D is unclear. Germline V gene data show CDR1 as SNHLY and CDR2 as FYNNEI. The CDR3 covers 15 residues. In DNA, the CDR3 is TGTGCCAGCAGTGAAGTGTCAGCTGCCTCCTGCGAGCAGTACTTC. It is translated as CASSEVSAASCEQYF.

Written as DNA, the CDR3 is TGCAGTGCTAGAGGAGGGCCCAATCAGCCCCAGCATTTT. Its protein is CSARGGPNQPQHF. The chain is built from TRBV20-1 and TRBJ1-5; D is uncertain. This CDR3 is built from 13 residues. In germline, CDR1 is DFQATT, CDR2 SNEGSKA (reference sequence). With 1 base removed from V and 3 bases from J, the gap between germline ends came to 7 bases.

V usage is TRBV5-1 and J usage is TRBJ1-5; no reliable D call. Germline V CDR1 and CDR2: SGHRS, YFSETQ. Deletions cut 0 bases from V and 0 bases from J, with 7 bases between. The CDR3 has 15 amino acids. The CDR3 DNA reads TGCGCCAGCAGCTTGGGGGTGTATAGCAATCAGCCCCAGCATTTT. This codes for CASSLGVYSNQPQHF. Together with reference TRBV5-1 and TRBJ1-5, the CDR3 gives the full variable domain: KAGVTQTPRYLIKTRGQQVTLSCSPISGHRSVSWYQQTPGQGLQFLFEYFSETQRNKGNFPGRFSGRQFSNSRSEMNVSTLELGDSALYLCASSLGVYSNQPQHFGDGTRLSIL.

This clonotype was recorded many times. This rearrangement joins TRBV12-3 or TRBV12-4 to TRBJ2-3; D ambiguous. CDR3 length equals 14 residues. The V and J ends lost 5 bases and 2 bases respectively, with 11 bases between them. The CDR3 bases are TGTGCCAGCAGTATCCAGACGAACACAGATACGCAGTATTTT. Amino acid sequence: CASSIQTNTDTQYF.

This clonotype was counted at least ten times. The V and J genes are TRBV5-5 and TRBJ1-2, with 7 bases matching TRBD1. The junction had 10 bases not matched to a gene; V was cut back by 0 bases and J by 5 bases. The CDR3 totals 16 residues. Germline V gene sequence: CDR1 SGHKS, CDR2 YYEKEE (reference sequence). The CDR3 DNA reads as TGTGCCAGCAGCTTGGATCCGGCAGGGGGTGGTTATGGCTACACCTTC. Translated: CASSLDPAGGGYGYTF.

This clonotype was picked up many times. The rearrangement joins TRBV6-1 to TRBJ2-7, with D perhaps matching TRBD2 (6 bases). The germline gives CDR1 MNHNS, CDR2 SASEGT. V was pared by 2 bases and J by 9 bases, with 20 bases between. This CDR3 region has 15 residues. The CDR3 loop reads CASSELPGLSEVQYF. The CDR3 nucleotides are TGTGCCAGCAGTGAATTACCGGGACTCTCAGAGGTGCAGTACTTC.

This clonotype was seen a handful of times. The V and J genes are TRBV20-1 and TRBJ2-7; 8 bases line up with TRBD1. The CDR3 totals 14 residues. J lost 7 bases, V lost 3 bases, and 11 bases had no gene match. Per the germline V gene, CDR1 is DFQATT and CDR2 is SNEGSKA (reference sequence). This CDR3 reads CSARGTGFTGEQYF. The CDR3 nucleotides are TGCAGTGCTAGGGGGACAGGCTTTACGGGAGAGCAGTACTTC.

The rearrangement joins TRBV19 to TRBJ1-4; TRBD1 agrees at 9 bases. The V segment lost 3 bases and the J segment 8 bases; nucleotides outside the gene matches: 10. The CDR3 is 16 amino acids. CDR1 LNHDA and CDR2 SQIVND come from the germline V gene (reference sequence). The CDR3 DNA reads TGTGCCAGTAGTATTTGGACAGGGGCCTCACACGAAAAACTGTTTTTT. It encodes CASSIWTGASHEKLFF.